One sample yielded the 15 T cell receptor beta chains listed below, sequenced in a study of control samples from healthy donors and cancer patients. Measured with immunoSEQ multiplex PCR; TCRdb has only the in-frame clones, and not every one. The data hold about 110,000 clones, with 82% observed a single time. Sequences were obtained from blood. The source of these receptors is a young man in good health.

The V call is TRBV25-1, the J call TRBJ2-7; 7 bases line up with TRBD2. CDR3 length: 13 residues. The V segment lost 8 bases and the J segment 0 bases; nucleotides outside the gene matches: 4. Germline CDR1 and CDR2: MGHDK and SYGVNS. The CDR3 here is CASRSSGSYEQYF. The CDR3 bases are TGTGCCAGCCGTTCTAGCGGCTCCTACGAGCAGTACTTC.

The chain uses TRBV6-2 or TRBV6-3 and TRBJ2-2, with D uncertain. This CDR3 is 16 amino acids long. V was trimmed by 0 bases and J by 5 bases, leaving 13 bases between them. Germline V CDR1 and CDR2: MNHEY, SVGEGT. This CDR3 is CASSYSWGSITGELFF. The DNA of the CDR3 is TGTGCCAGCAGTTACTCGTGGGGTTCGATAACCGGGGAGCTGTTTTTT.

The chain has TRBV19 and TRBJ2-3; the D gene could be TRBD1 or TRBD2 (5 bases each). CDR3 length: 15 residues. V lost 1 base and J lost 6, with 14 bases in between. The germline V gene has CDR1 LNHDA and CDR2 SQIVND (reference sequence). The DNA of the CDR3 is TGTGCCAGTAGTATAGTGAAGGGGAGCGCGGATACGCAGTATTTT. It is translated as CASSIVKGSADTQYF. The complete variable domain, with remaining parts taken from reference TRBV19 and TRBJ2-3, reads DGGITQSPKYLFRKEGQNVTLSCEQNLNHDAMYWYRQDPGQGLRLIYYSQIVNDFQKGDIAEGYSVSREKKESFPLTVTSAQKNPTAFYLCASSIVKGSADTQYFGPGTRLTVL.

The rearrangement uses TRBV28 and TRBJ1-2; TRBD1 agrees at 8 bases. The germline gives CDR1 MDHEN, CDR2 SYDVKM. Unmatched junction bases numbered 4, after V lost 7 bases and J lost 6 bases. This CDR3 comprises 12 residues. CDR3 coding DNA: TGTGCCAGCACCATGGACAGGGATGGCTACACCTTC. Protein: CASTMDRDGYTF.

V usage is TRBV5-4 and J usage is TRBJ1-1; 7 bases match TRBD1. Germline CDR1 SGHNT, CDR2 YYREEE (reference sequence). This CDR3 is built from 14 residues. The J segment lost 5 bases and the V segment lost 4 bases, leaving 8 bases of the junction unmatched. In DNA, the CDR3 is TGTGCCAGCAGCCCACGACAGGGCCGAACTGAAGCTTTCTTT. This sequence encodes CASSPRQGRTEAFF. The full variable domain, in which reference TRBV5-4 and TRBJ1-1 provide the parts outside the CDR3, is ETGVTQSPTHLIKTRGQQVTLRCSSQSGHNTVSWYQQALGQGPQFIFQYYREEENGRGNFPPRFSGLQFPNYSSELNVNALELDDSALYLCASSPRQGRTEAFFGQGTRLTVV.

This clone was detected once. The CDR3 DNA reads TGCGCCAGCAGCGAGTTTCGGAGCACAGATACGCAGTATTTT. The encoded protein is CASSEFRSTDTQYF. This chain joins TRBV5-1 and TRBJ2-3; D uncertain. V lost 4 bases to trimming and J lost 0 bases, with 9 bases between them. Germline CDR1 and CDR2: SGHRS and YFSETQ. This CDR3 is 14 amino acids long.

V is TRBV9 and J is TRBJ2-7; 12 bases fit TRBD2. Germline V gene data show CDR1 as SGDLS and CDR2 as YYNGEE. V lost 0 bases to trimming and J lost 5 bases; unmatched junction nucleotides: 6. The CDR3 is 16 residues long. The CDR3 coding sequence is TGTGCCAGCAGCGTAGCGGCTAGCGGGGGGGCCAACGAGCAGTACTTC. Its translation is CASSVAASGGANEQYF.

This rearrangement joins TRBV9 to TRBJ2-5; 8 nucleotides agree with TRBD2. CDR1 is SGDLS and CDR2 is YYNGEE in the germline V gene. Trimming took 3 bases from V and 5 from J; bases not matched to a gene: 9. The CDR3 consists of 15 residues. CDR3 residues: CASSEAGLGRETQYF. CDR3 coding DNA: TGTGCCAGCAGCGAGGCGGGACTAGGGCGGGAGACCCAGTACTTC.

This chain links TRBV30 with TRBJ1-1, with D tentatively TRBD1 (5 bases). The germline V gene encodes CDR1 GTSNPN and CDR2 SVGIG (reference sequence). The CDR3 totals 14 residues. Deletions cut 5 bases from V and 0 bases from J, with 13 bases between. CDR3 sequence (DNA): TGTGCCTGGGGGGACCCAGGCATGAACACTGAAGCTTTCTTT. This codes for CAWGDPGMNTEAFF.

The CDR3 protein is CASSLAGLAGGPRTGELFF. The CDR3 nucleotides read TGTGCCAGCAGTCTCGCGGGACTAGCGGGGGGGCCCCGGACCGGGGAGCTGTTTTTT. The chain has TRBV6-6 and TRBJ2-2; 16 nucleotides align to TRBD2. This CDR3 has 19 residues. V shed 5 bases, J shed 5 bases, and the junction held 11 bases outside the gene matches. The germline CDR1 and CDR2 sequences are MNHNY and SVGAGI (reference sequence).

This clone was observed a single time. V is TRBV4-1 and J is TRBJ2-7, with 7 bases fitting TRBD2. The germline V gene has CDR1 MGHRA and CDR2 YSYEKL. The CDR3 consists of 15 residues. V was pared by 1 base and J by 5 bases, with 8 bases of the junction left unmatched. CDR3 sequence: CASSQGIAAGNEQYV. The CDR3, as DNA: TGCGCCAGCAGCCAAGGGATAGCAGCGGGGAACGAGCAGTACGTC.

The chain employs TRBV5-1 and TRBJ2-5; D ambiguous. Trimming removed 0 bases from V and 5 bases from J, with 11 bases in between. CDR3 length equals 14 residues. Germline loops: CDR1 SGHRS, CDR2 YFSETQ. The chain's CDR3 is CASSLGLLMETQYF. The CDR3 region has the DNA TGCGCCAGCAGCTTGGGCCTGTTGATGGAGACCCAGTACTTC.

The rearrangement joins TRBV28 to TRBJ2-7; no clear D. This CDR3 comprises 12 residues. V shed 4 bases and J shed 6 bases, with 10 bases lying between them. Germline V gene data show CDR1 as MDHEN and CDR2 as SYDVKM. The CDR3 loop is CASSSEQIEQYF. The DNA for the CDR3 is TGTGCCAGCAGTTCTGAACAGATCGAGCAGTACTTC.

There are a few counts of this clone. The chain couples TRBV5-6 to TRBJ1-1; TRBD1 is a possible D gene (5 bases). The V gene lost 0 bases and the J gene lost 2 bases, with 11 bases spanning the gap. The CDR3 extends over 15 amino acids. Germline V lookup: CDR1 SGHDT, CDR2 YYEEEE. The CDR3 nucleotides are TGTGCCAGCAGCTTGGGACAGACCACCAACACTGAAGCTTTCTTT. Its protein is CASSLGQTTNTEAFF.

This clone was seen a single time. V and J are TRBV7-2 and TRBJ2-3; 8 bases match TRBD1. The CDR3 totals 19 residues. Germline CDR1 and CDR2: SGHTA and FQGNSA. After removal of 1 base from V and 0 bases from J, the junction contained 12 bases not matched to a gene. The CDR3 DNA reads TGTGCCAGCAGCTTAGAAAGCGACAGGGGTCCCAAAAGCACAGATACGCAGTATTTT. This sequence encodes CASSLESDRGPKSTDTQYF.